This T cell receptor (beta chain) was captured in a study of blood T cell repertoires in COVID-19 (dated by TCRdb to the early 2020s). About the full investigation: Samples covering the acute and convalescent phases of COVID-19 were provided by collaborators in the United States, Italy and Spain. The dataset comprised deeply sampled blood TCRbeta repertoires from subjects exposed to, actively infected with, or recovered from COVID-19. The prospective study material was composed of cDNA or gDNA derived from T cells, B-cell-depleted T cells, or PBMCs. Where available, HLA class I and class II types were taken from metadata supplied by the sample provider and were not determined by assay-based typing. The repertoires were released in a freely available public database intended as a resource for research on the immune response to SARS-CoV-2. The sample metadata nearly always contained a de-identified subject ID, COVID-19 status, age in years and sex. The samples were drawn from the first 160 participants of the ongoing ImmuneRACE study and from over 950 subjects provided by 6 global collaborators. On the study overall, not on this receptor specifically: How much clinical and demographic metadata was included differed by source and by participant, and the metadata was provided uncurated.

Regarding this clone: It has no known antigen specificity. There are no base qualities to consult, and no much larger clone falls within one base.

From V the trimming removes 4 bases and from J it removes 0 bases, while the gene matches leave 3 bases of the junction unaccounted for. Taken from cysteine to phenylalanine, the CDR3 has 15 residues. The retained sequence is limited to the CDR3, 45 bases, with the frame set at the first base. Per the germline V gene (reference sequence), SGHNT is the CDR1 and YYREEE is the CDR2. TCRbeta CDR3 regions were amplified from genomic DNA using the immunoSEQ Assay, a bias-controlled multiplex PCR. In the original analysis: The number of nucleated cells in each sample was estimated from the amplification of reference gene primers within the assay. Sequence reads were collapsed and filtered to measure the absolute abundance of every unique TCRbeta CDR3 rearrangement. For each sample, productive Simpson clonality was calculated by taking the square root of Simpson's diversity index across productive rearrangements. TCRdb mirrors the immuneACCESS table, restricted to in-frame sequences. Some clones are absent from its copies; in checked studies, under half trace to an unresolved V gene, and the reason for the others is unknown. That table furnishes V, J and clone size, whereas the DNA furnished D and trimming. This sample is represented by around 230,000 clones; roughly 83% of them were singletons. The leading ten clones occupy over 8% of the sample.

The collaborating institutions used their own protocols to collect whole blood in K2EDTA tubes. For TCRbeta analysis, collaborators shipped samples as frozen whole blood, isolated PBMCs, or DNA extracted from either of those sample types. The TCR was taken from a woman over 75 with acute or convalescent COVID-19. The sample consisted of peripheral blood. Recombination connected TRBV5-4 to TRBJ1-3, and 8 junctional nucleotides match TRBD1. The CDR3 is CASSPGQASGNTIYF. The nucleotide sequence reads TGTGCCAGCAGCCCGGGACAGGCCTCTGGAAACACCATATATTTT.